This T cell receptor beta chain was sequenced in a study of control samples from healthy donors and cancer patients. The protocol was immunoSEQ multiplex PCR, while the TCRdb copy is restricted to in-frame clones and leaves out a portion. The sample yields around 140,000 clones, 93% seen once. The receptor's source is a man between 18 and 35 years old in good health. Sequenced sample: blood.

The CDR3 is CASNDGGASTDTQYF. CDR3 in DNA: TGTGCCAGCAATGACGGGGGGGCTAGCACAGATACGCAGTATTTT. The J gene is TRBJ2-3, the V gene TRBV19; TRBD2 aligns across 8 bases. V lost 9 bases, J lost 0 bases, and 8 bases stayed unmatched. The CDR3 totals 15 residues. Per the germline V gene, CDR1 is LNHDA and CDR2 is SQIVND (reference sequence).